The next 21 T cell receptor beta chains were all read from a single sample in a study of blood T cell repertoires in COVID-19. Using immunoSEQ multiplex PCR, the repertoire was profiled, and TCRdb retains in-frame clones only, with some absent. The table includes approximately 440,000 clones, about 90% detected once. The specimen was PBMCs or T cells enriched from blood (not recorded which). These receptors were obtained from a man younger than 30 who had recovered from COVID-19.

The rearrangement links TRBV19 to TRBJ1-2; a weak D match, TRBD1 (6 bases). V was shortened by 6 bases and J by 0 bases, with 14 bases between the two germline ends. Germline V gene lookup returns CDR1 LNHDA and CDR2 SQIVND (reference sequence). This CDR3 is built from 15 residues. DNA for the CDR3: TGTGCCAGTAGGGGACACCTCCAACCTAACTATGGCTACACCTTC. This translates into CASRGHLQPNYGYTF. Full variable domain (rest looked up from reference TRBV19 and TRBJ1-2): DGGITQSPKYLFRKEGQNVTLSCEQNLNHDAMYWYRQDPGQGLRLIYYSQIVNDFQKGDIAEGYSVSREKKESFPLTVTSAQKNPTAFYLCASRGHLQPNYGYTFGSGTRLTVV.

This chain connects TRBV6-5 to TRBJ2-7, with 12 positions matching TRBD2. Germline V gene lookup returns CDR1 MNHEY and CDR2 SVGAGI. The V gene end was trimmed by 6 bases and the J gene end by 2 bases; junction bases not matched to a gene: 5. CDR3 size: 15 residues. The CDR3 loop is CASSLRLAGAYEQYF. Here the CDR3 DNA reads TGTGCCAGCAGCCTCCGACTAGCGGGGGCCTACGAGCAGTACTTC.

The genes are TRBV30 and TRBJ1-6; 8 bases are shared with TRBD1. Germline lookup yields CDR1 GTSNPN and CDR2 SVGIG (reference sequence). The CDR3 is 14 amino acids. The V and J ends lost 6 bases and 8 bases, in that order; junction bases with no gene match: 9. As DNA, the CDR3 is TGTGCCTGCCCCGGGACAGGAAGAGATTCACCCCTCCACTTT. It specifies CACPGTGRDSPLHF.

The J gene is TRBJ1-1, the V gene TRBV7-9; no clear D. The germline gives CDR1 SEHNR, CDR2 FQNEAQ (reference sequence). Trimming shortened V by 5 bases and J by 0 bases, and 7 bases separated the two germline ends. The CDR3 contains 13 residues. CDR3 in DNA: TGTGCCAGCAGCCGTGTAGTGAACACTGAAGCTTTCTTT. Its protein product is CASSRVVNTEAFF.

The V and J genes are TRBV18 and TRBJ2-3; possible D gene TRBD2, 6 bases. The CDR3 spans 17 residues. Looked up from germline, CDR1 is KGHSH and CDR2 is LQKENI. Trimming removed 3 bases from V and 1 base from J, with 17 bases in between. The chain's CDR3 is CASSPLAPTPGTDTQYF. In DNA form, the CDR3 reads TGTGCCAGCTCACCCCTAGCGCCCACCCCAGGCACAGATACGCAGTATTTT.

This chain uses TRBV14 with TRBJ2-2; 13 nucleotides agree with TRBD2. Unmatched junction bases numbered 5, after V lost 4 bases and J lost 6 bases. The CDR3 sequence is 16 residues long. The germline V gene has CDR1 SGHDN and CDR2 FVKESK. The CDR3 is CASSRRTSGSPGELFF. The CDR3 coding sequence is TGTGCCAGCAGCCGCAGGACTAGCGGGAGCCCCGGGGAGCTGTTTTTT.

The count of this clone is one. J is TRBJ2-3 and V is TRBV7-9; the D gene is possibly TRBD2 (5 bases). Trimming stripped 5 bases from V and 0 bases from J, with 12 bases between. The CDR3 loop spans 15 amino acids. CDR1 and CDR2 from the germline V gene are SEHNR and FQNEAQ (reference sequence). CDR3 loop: CASSRGRTSTDTQYF. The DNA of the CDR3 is TGTGCCAGCAGCCGGGGTAGAACTAGCACAGATACGCAGTATTTT.

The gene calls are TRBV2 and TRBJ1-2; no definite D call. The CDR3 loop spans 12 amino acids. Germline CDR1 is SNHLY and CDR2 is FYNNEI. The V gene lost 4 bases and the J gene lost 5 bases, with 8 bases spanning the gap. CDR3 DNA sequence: TGTGCCAGCAGTGGACAAGTTTATGGCTACACCTTC. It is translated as CASSGQVYGYTF.

CDR3 sequence reads: CASSQGFAGELFF. The DNA of the CDR3 is TGCGCCAGCAGCCAAGGTTTCGCCGGGGAGCTGTTTTTT. This sequence joins TRBV4-1 and TRBJ2-2; D uncertain. The germline gives CDR1 MGHRA, CDR2 YSYEKL. V lost 1 base and J 6 bases, leaving 6 bases between the germline ends. The CDR3 is 13 residues long.

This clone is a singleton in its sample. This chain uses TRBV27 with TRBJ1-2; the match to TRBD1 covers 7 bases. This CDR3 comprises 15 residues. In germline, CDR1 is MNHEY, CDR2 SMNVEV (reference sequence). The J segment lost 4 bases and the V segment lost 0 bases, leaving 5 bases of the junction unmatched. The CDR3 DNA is TGTGCCAGCAGTTTATCACCGACAGGGTTCTATGGCTACACCTTC. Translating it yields CASSLSPTGFYGYTF.

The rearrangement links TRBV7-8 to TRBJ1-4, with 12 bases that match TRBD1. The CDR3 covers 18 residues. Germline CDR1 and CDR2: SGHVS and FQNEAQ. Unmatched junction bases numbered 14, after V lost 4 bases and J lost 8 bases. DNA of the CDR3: TGTGCCAGCAGCTGGGAGGGACAGGGGGCGCAAAGAGAAGAAAAACTGTTTTTT. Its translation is CASSWEGQGAQREEKLFF.

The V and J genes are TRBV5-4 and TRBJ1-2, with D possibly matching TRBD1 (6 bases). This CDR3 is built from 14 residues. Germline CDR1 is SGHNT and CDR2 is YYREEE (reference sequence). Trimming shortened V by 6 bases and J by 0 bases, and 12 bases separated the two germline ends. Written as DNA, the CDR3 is TGTGCCAGCAAGGGGGGAGGGACTAACTATGGCTACACCTTC. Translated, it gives CASKGGGTNYGYTF.

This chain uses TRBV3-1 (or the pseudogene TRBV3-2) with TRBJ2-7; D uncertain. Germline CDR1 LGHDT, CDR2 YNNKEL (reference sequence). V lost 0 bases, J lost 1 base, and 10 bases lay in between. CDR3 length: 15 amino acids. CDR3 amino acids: CASSQDIEKSYEQYF. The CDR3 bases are TGTGCCAGCAGCCAAGATATCGAGAAGTCCTACGAGCAGTACTTC.

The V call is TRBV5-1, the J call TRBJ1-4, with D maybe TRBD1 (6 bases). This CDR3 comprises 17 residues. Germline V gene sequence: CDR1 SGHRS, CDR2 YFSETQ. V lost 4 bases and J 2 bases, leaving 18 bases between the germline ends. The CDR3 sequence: CASSEKQGARTNEKLFF. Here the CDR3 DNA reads TGCGCCAGCAGCGAGAAACAGGGAGCACGTACTAATGAAAAACTGTTTTTT.

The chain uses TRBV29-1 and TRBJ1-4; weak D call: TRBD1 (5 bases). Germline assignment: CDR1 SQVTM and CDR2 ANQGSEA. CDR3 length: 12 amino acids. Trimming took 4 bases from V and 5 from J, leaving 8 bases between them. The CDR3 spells CSVVGHNEKLFF. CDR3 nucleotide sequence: TGCAGCGTTGTAGGACACAATGAAAAACTGTTTTTT.

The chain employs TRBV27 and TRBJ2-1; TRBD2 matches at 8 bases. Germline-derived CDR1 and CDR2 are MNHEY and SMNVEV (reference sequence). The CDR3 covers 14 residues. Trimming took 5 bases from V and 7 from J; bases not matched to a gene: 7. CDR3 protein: CASSPNGRGNEQFF. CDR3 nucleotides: TGTGCCAGCAGTCCCAACGGGAGGGGGAATGAGCAGTTCTTC.

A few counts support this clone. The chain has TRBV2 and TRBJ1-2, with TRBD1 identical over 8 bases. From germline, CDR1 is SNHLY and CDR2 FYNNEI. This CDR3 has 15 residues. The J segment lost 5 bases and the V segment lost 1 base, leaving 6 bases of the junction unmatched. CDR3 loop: CASSEDTGGPYGYTF. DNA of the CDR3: TGTGCCAGCAGTGAAGATACAGGGGGTCCATATGGCTACACCTTC.

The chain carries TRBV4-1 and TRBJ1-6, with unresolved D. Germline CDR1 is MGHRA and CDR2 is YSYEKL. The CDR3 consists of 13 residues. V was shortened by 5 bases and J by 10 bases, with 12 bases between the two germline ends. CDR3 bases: TGCGCCAGCAGCGACACGATGCCATCACCCCTCCACTTT. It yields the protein CASSDTMPSPLHF.

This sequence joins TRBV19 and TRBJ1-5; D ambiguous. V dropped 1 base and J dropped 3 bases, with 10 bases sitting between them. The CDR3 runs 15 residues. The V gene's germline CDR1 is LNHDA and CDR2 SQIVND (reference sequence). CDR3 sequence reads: CASSIGAALNQPQHF. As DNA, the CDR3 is TGTGCCAGTAGTATAGGGGCAGCCCTCAATCAGCCCCAGCATTTT. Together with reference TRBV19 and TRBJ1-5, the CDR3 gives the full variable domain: DGGITQSPKYLFRKEGQNVTLSCEQNLNHDAMYWYRQDPGQGLRLIYYSQIVNDFQKGDIAEGYSVSREKKESFPLTVTSAQKNPTAFYLCASSIGAALNQPQHFGDGTRLSIL.

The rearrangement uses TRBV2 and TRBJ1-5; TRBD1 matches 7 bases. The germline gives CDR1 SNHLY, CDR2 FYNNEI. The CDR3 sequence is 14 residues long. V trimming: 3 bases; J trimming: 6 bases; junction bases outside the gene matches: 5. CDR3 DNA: TGTGCCAGCAGTGAGGAGGGGGCAGGTCAGCCCCAGCATTTT. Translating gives CASSEEGAGQPQHF.

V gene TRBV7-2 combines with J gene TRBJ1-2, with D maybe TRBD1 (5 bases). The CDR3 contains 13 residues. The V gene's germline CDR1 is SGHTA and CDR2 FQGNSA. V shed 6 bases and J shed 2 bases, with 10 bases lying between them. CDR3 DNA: TGTGCCAGCAGTCGAAGGGGAAACTATGGCTACACCTTC. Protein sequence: CASSRRGNYGYTF.